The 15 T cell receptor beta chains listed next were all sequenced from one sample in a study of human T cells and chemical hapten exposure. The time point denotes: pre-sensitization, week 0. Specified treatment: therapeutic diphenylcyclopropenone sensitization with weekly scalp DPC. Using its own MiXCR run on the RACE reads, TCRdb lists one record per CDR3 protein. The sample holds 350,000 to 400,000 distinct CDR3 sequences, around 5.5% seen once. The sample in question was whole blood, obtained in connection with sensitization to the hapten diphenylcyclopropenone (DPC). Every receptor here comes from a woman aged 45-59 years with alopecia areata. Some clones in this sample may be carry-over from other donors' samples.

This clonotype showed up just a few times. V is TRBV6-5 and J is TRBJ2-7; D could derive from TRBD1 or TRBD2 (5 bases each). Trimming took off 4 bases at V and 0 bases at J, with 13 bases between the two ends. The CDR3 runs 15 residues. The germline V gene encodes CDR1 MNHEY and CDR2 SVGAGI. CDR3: CASSSGAWGSYEQYF. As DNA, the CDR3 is TGTGCCAGCAGTTCCGGGGCCTGGGGCTCCTACGAGCAGTACTTC.

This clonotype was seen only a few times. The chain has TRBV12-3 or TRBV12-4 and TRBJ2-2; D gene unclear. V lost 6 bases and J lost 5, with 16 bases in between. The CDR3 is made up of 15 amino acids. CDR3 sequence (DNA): TGTGCCAGCAGCCACCCCCGGGTAGGAACCGGGGAGCTGTTTTTT. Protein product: CASSHPRVGTGELFF.

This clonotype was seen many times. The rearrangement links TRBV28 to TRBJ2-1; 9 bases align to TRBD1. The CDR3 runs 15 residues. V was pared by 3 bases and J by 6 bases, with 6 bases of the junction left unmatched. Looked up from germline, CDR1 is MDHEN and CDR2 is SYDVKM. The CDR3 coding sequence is TGTGCCAGCAGTTTTCTCGGGACAGGGCGCAATGAGCAGTTCTTC. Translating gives CASSFLGTGRNEQFF.

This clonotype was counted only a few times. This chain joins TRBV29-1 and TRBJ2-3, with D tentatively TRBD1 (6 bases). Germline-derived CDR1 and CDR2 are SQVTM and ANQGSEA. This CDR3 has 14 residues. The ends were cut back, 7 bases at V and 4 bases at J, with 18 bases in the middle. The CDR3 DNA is TGCAGCGGCGACGCCGGCCAGGGGTCAGATACGCAGTATTTT. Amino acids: CSGDAGQGSDTQYF.

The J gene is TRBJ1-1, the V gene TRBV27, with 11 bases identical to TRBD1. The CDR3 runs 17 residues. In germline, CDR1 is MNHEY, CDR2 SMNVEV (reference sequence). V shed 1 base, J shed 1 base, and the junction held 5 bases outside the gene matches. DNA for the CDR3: TGTGCCAGCAGTTTATTGTGGGACAGGGGGACGAACACTGAAGCTTTCTTT. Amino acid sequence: CASSLLWDRGTNTEAFF.

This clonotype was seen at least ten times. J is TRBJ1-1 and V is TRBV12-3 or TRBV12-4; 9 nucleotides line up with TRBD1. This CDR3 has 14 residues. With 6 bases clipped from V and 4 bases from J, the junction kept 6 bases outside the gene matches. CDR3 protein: CASSRNRGPTEAFF. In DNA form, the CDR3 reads TGTGCCAGCAGCCGTAACAGGGGGCCCACTGAAGCTTTCTTT.

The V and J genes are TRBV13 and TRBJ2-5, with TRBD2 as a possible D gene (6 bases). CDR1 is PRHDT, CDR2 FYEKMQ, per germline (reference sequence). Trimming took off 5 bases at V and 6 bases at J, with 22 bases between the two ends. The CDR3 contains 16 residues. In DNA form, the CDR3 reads TGTGCCAGCAGCCTGGAGTCAGACTGGGGAGGAAAGACCCAGTACTTC. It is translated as CASSLESDWGGKTQYF.

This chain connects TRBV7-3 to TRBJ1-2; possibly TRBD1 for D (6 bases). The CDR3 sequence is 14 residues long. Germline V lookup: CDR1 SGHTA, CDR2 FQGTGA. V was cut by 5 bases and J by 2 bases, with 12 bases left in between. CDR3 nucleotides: TGTGCCAGCAGCCCAGGGGCCGAAAACTATGGCTACACCTTC. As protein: CASSPGAENYGYTF.

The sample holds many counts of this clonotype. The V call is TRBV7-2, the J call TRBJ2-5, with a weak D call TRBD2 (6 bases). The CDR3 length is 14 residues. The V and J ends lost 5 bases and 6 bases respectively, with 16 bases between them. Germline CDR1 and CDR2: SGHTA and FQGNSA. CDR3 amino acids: CASSPQTSTKTQYF. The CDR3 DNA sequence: TGTGCCAGCAGCCCCCAAACTAGCACAAAGACCCAGTACTTC. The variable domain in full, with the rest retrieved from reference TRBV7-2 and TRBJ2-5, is GAGVSQSPSNKVTEKGKDVELRCDPISGHTALYWYRQSLGQGLEFLIYFQGNSAPDKSGLPSDRFSAERTGGSVSTLTIQRTQQEDSAVYLCASSPQTSTKTQYFGPGTRLLVL.

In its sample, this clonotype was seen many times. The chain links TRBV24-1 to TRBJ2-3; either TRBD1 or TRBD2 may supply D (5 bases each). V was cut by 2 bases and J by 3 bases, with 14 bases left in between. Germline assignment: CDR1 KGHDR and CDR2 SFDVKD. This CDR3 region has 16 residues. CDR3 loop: CATSDSGTRRTDTQYF. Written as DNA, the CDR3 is TGTGCCACCAGTGATTCCGGGACCAGACGGACAGATACGCAGTATTTT.

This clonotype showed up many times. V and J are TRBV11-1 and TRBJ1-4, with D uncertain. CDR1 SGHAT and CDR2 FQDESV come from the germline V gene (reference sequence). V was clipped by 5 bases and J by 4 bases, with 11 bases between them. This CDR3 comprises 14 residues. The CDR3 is CASSQMGDNEKLFF. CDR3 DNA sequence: TGTGCCAGCAGCCAGATGGGAGATAATGAAAAACTGTTTTTT.

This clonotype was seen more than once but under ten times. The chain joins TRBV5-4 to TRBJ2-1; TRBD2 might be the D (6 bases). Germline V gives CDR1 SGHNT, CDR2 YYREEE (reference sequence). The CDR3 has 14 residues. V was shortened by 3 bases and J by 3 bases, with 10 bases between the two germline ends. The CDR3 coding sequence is TGTGCCAGCAGCTGGGACTGGGACTACAATGAGCAGTTCTTC. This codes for CASSWDWDYNEQFF.

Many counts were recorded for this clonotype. This CDR3 is CSVNGGTGNEQYF. The CDR3 DNA reads as TGCAGCGTAAATGGGGGGACAGGGAACGAGCAGTACTTC. The chain uses TRBV29-1 and TRBJ2-7, with TRBD1 matching over 9 bases. Losses at the gene ends were 6 bases for V and 5 bases for J; bases not matched to a gene: 8. The germline V gene has CDR1 SQVTM and CDR2 ANQGSEA. The CDR3 consists of 13 residues.

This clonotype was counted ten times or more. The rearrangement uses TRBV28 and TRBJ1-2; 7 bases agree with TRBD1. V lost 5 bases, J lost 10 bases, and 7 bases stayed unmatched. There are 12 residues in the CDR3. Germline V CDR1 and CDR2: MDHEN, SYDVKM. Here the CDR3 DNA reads TGTGCCAGCAGTGAGGGGGACAGAGCCTACACCTTC. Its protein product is CASSEGDRAYTF.

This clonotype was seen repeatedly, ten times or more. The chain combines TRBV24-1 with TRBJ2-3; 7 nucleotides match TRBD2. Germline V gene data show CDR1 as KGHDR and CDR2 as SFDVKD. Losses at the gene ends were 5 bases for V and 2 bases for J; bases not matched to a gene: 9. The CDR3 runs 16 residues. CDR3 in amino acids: CATSGGLAETTDTQYF. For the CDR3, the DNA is TGTGCCACCAGTGGCGGGCTAGCGGAGACCACAGATACGCAGTATTTT.